The 10 T cell receptor beta chains presented below share a single source sample, sequenced in a study of blood T cell repertoires in COVID-19. This table comes from immunoSEQ multiplex PCR, and its TCRdb copy is limited to in-frame clones, with some not included. This sample carries 85,000 to 130,000 clones, around 78% of them seen once, and the ten largest clones take more than 5%. Sequenced: peripheral blood. These receptor sequences come from a man older than 75 with COVID-19, enrolled during active disease.

The chain carries TRBV30 and TRBJ2-1, with TRBD2 matching over 10 bases. The CDR3 contains 14 residues. The V gene's germline CDR1 is GTSNPN and CDR2 SVGIG (reference sequence). The trim removed 4 bases at V and 1 base at J, leaving 1 base unmatched. The CDR3 region has the DNA TGTGCCTGGACTAGCGGGAGTTCCTACAATGAGCAGTTCTTC. Its protein is CAWTSGSSYNEQFF.

This sequence joins TRBV28 and TRBJ1-5; D is perhaps TRBD1 (5 bases). CDR3 length: 15 amino acids. Trimming removed 8 bases from V and 3 bases from J, with 17 bases in between. Germline V gives CDR1 MDHEN, CDR2 SYDVKM. The DNA for the CDR3 is TGTGCCAGCCGTACATTGTCGGGGGACAATCAGCCCCAGCATTTT. As protein: CASRTLSGDNQPQHF.

The chain combines TRBV29-1 with TRBJ2-7; 7 positions match TRBD2. This CDR3 region has 11 residues. CDR1 is SQVTM and CDR2 is ANQGSEA in the germline V gene. Unmatched junction bases numbered 3, after V lost 4 bases and J lost 6 bases. The CDR3, as DNA: TGCAGCGTTGGGGGAGGGGCCGAGCAGTACTTC. This gives the protein CSVGGGAEQYF.

This clone occurred a few times. The gene calls are TRBV2 and TRBJ1-1; the D is unclear. The CDR3 runs to 15 residues. Trimming left V 5 bases short and J 3 bases short, with 16 bases between. CDR1 and CDR2 (germline): SNHLY, FYNNEI. CDR3 region: CASSSPRGLDTEAFF. The CDR3 DNA follows: TGTGCCAGCAGTTCCCCCCGGGGATTGGACACTGAAGCTTTCTTT.

The chain couples TRBV27 to TRBJ2-1; 12 bases are shared with TRBD2. With V trimmed by 6 bases and J by 5 bases, 8 bases remained unmatched. This CDR3 is built from 16 residues. In germline, CDR1 is MNHEY, CDR2 SMNVEV (reference sequence). CDR3 in amino acids: CASSPSGRALDNEQFF. Here the CDR3 DNA reads TGTGCCAGCAGCCCTAGCGGGAGGGCCCTCGACAATGAGCAGTTCTTC.

Within the sample, this clone is medium-sized. The chain has TRBV27 and TRBJ1-5, with unresolved D. The V gene's germline CDR1 is MNHEY and CDR2 SMNVEV (reference sequence). V dropped 5 bases and J dropped 0 bases, with 11 bases sitting between them. This CDR3 is 15 amino acids long. The CDR3 sequence: CASSPLDLSNQPQHF. The CDR3 nucleotides are TGTGCCAGCAGTCCCCTAGACCTTAGCAATCAGCCCCAGCATTTT.

This rearrangement joins TRBV19 to TRBJ2-6, with 11 bases matching TRBD1. J was trimmed by 1 base and V by 5 bases; bases with no gene match: 4. The CDR3 runs 17 residues. CDR1 is LNHDA, CDR2 SQIVND, per germline (reference sequence). DNA for the CDR3: TGTGCCAGTAGTGGCCGGGACAGGGGGTCTGGGGCCAACGTCCTGACTTTC. Amino acid sequence: CASSGRDRGSGANVLTF. Full variable domain (remainder filled in from reference TRBV19 and TRBJ2-6): DGGITQSPKYLFRKEGQNVTLSCEQNLNHDAMYWYRQDPGQGLRLIYYSQIVNDFQKGDIAEGYSVSREKKESFPLTVTSAQKNPTAFYLCASSGRDRGSGANVLTFGAGSRLTVL.

The CDR3 DNA sequence: TGTGCCAGCAGCTTAGGACAGGGGGCAATGACCCAGTACTTC. Its protein product is CASSLGQGAMTQYF. V gene TRBV9 combines with J gene TRBJ2-5; 11 positions match TRBD1. The germline CDR1 and CDR2 sequences are SGDLS and YYNGEE. This CDR3 has 14 residues. V lost 4 bases, J lost 7 bases, and 6 bases stayed unmatched.

This chain links TRBV29-1 with TRBJ1-2; 8 bases align to TRBD1. Germline V lookup: CDR1 SQVTM, CDR2 ANQGSEA. This CDR3 comprises 11 residues. With 5 bases clipped from V and 6 bases from J, the junction kept 2 bases outside the gene matches. DNA for the CDR3: TGCAGCGTTCGACAGGGGAATGGCTACACCTTC. Translated: CSVRQGNGYTF.

J is TRBJ1-4 and V is TRBV10-3, with D maybe TRBD1 (5 bases). CDR3 length equals 13 residues. CDR1 and CDR2 (germline): ENHRY, SYGVKD. V was shortened by 11 bases and J by 3 bases, with 13 bases between the two germline ends. In DNA, the CDR3 is TGTGCCTCCCGGGGGGGACCTAATGAAAAACTGTTTTTT. This translates into CASRGGPNEKLFF.